Listed here is a single T cell receptor beta chain. Profiled with immunoSEQ multiplex PCR; TCRdb holds only in-frame clones, not every one. The repertoire holds fewer than 350,000 clones, with under 95% as singletons. Trimming took 0 bases from V and 4 from J; bases not matched to a gene: 9. This CDR3 spans 17 amino acids. The germline CDR1 and CDR2 sequences are MNHEY and SVGEGT. The sample comes from a study of blood T cell repertoires in COVID-19. Sequencing used PBMCs or T cells enriched from blood (not recorded which). The TCR comes from a woman in her thirties or forties with acute COVID-19. This chain joins TRBV6-2 or TRBV6-3 and TRBJ1-1, with 9 bases fitting TRBD1. The CDR3 is CASSYSDRGRFGTEAFF. CDR3 sequence (DNA): TGTGCCAGCAGTTACTCGGACAGGGGCCGATTTGGCACTGAAGCTTTCTTT.